These 14 T cell receptor beta chains were sequenced from one sample in a study of regulatory T cells in long-lasting Graves disease. As to time point: newly diagnosed GD, antithyroid drugs for less than 3 months. Generation of the TCR library employed RNA extracted from PBMCs. For TCR beta, libraries came from iRepertoire HTBI primers and Arm-PCR of CDR3 regions. Using its own MiXCR run on the multiplex PCR reads, TCRdb lists one record per CDR3 protein. The sample includes roughly 420,000 distinct CDR3 sequences, about a sixth seen only once; the top ten take roughly a tenth. This same sample was also part of a study on T cells in Graves' hyperthyroidism and ophthalmopathy.

This specimen was peripheral blood mononuclear cells (PBMCs), taken at new diagnosis, from a patient treated with antithyroid drugs. The origin of the receptors is a woman aged 25-40 years with Graves disease.

V and J are TRBV25-1 and TRBJ1-1; no firm D call. CDR3 length: 13 residues. The germline gives CDR1 MGHDK, CDR2 SYGVNS. Trimming removed 1 base at V and 6 bases at J, with 9 bases between. CDR3 in DNA: TGTGCCAGCAGTGAATTCCAGAGGTCTGAAGCTTTCTTT. It specifies CASSEFQRSEAFF.

This clonotype was observed many times. The chain employs TRBV30 and TRBJ2-7; perhaps TRBD1 as D (7 bases). The CDR3 contains 14 residues. The germline CDR1 and CDR2 sequences are GTSNPN and SVGIG (reference sequence). Between the trimmed V and J ends, which lost 6 bases and 2 bases, there was a span of 17 bases. The CDR3 region is CACLNRGGPYEQYF. The CDR3 DNA reads TGTGCCTGTCTTAACAGGGGAGGCCCCTACGAGCAGTACTTC.

To note about this clonotype: At one end the junction does not follow the germline gene, possibly because of a read error. The V call is TRBV28, the J call TRBJ1-2, with D maybe TRBD1 (5 bases). The CDR3 is made up of 13 amino acids. Germline assignment: CDR1 MDHEN and CDR2 SYDVKM. Written as DNA, the CDR3 is TGTGCCGGCAGTTACCAGGGATCGTCGGGCTACACCTTC. Translating it yields CAGSYQGSSGYTF.

This chain uses TRBV7-9 with TRBJ2-7, with D possibly being TRBD1 or TRBD2 (5 bases each). Trimming stripped 3 bases from V and 5 bases from J, with 20 bases between. The CDR3 is 16 amino acids. In germline, CDR1 is SEHNR, CDR2 FQNEAQ (reference sequence). The CDR3 coding sequence is TGTGCCAGCAGCTTGGGACCTTTATCGTTTGCAGACGAGCAGTACTTC. It encodes CASSLGPLSFADEQYF.

This clonotype was seen at least ten times. The rearrangement joins TRBV18 to TRBJ1-2; no clear D. With 3 bases removed from V and 4 bases from J, the gap between germline ends came to 12 bases. This CDR3 comprises 14 residues. Germline assignment: CDR1 KGHSH and CDR2 LQKENI. CDR3 region: CASSPREHSYGYTF. CDR3 DNA: TGTGCCAGCTCACCTCGGGAGCACTCCTATGGCTACACCTTC.

This clonotype appeared a few times. The chain joins TRBV10-1 to TRBJ2-7; D is perhaps TRBD2 (5 bases). The CDR3 covers 15 residues. The ends were cut back, 6 bases at V and 1 base at J, with 16 bases in the middle. The germline gives CDR1 WNHNN, CDR2 SYGVQD (reference sequence). For the CDR3, the DNA is TGCGCCAGCAGCCCAACTGGGTCGGGGTCCTACGAGCAGTACTTC. It translates to CASSPTGSGSYEQYF.

On this clonotype: Relative to the germline gene, one junction end is altered; a read error may explain this. The chain links TRBV20-1 to TRBJ2-3, with D unclear. Germline CDR1 DFQATT, CDR2 SNEGSKA (reference sequence). The CDR3 totals 10 residues. The CDR3 reads CSASSLARDF. The CDR3 DNA sequence: TGCAGTGCTAGCTCCCTGGCCCGGGATTTT.

This clonotype appeared many times. This chain links TRBV24-1 with TRBJ2-3; maybe TRBD2 (6 bases). V lost 1 base, J lost 1 base, and 11 bases lay in between. Germline CDR1 reads KGHDR; CDR2 reads SFDVKD. CDR3 length: 16 residues. The CDR3 reads CATSDFGTDGTDTQYF. The CDR3 DNA is TGTGCCACCAGTGATTTTGGGACTGACGGCACAGATACGCAGTATTTT.

The V gene is TRBV12-3 or TRBV12-4, the J gene TRBJ1-5; D remains ambiguous. This CDR3 contains 12 residues. Trimming cost V 8 bases and J 5 bases, with 10 bases left between them. The CDR3 loop reads CASSGRDQPQHF. In DNA form, the CDR3 reads TGTGCCAGCTCCGGACGGGATCAGCCCCAGCATTTT.

The sample holds many counts of this clonotype. The rearrangement links TRBV18 to TRBJ2-7, with unresolved D. This CDR3 contains 16 residues. Trimming took off 5 bases at V and 2 bases at J, with 19 bases between the two ends. Germline CDR1 KGHSH, CDR2 LQKENI. The CDR3 DNA is TGTGCCAGCTCAACCTGGGTCGAGAGGTCAGCCTACGAGCAGTACTTC. It is translated as CASSTWVERSAYEQYF. Looking up the rest from reference TRBV18 and TRBJ2-7 gives the full variable domain: NAGVMQNPRHLVRRRGQEARLRCSPMKGHSHVYWYRQLPEEGLKFMVYLQKENIIDESGMPKERFSAEFPKEGPSILRIQQVVRGDSAAYFCASSTWVERSAYEQYFGPGTRLTVT.

This clonotype was detected ten times or more. The V and J genes are TRBV6-1 and TRBJ1-5; D is perhaps TRBD1 (5 bases). CDR3 length equals 19 residues. The germline V and J ends were trimmed by 3 bases and 0 bases, with 21 bases remaining between them. Germline loops: CDR1 MNHNS, CDR2 SASEGT. Here the CDR3 DNA reads TGTGCCAGCAGTGACCCGACAGTGCCCTTTTCCTATAGCAATCAGCCCCAGCATTTT. Translating gives CASSDPTVPFSYSNQPQHF.

A few counts support this clonotype. V gene TRBV10-3 combines with J gene TRBJ2-2, with unresolved D. This CDR3 is 17 amino acids long. The germline V gene has CDR1 ENHRY and CDR2 SYGVKD. Trimming took off 6 bases at V and 0 bases at J, with 17 bases between the two ends. CDR3 sequence reads: CAIRGSDGTSNTGELFF. The CDR3 bases are TGTGCCATCAGGGGTTCAGACGGTACCTCGAACACCGGGGAGCTGTTTTTT.

Concerning this clonotype itself: The junction departs from germline at one end; a sequencing error may be responsible. V gene TRBV18 combines with J gene TRBJ1-1; D is unclear. CDR1 and CDR2 from the germline V gene are KGHSH and LQKENI. This CDR3 contains 15 residues. The CDR3 DNA reads TGCGCCAGCAGCCAAGTTTCGGGCCTAAACACTGAAGCTTTCTTT. Encoded protein: CASSQVSGLNTEAFF.

Worth noting for this clonotype: This probably arose from a read error, given a far larger clone one base away. V is TRBV5-5 and J is TRBJ2-5, with D hard to call. The V and J ends lost 1 base and 0 bases respectively, with 4 bases between them. CDR3 length: 13 residues. The germline V gene has CDR1 SGHKS and CDR2 YYEKEE (reference sequence). For the CDR3, the DNA is TGTGCCAGCAGCTTGTCTAACCAAGAGACCCAGTACTTC. Its protein is CASSLSNQETQYF. Complete variable domain (other parts from reference TRBV5-5 and TRBJ2-5): DAGVTQSPTHLIKTRGQQVTLRCSPISGHKSVSWYQQVLGQGPQFIFQYYEKEERGRGNFPDRFSARQFPNYSSELNVNALLLGDSALYLCASSLSNQETQYFGPGTRLLVL.